A single sample is the source of the 14 T cell receptor beta chains below, sequenced in a study of post-analysis software for immune sequencing data. Findings and caveats of the study: When patients were compared with controls, about five TRBV segments were more frequent, TRBV5-6, TRBV5-1 and TRBV20-1 among them.

These receptors' targets are unknown. cDNA libraries of TCR beta carried unique molecular identifiers. TCRdb processed the PCR reads anew with MiXCR; each CDR3 protein has one entry. Among fewer than 850,000 distinct CDR3 sequences listed, around 27% were seen once. Sequenced material: blood. Receptors were obtained from a girl aged 10 to 17 with multiple sclerosis.

CDR3 residues: CASSLDIQYF. CDR3 coding DNA: TGTGCCAGCAGTCTAGACATTCAGTACTTC. The V call is TRBV12-3 or TRBV12-4, the J call TRBJ2-4; D gene ambiguous. This CDR3 spans 10 amino acids. V dropped 5 bases and J dropped 8 bases, with 4 bases sitting between them.

The CDR3 bases are TGTGCCAGCAGTTACTCGTCGGGGTCGGGTACTGAAGCTTTCTTT. Its protein is CASSYSSGSGTEAFF. The chain couples TRBV6-6 to TRBJ1-1; no definite D call. V lost 0 bases to trimming and J lost 5 bases, with 13 bases between them. The CDR3 is 15 amino acids. CDR1 is MNHNY and CDR2 is SVGAGI in the germline V gene (reference sequence).

As concerns this clonotype: It may be a read error: a sequence one base away is much more abundant. This chain connects TRBV4-2 to TRBJ1-2, with D unresolved. The CDR3 totals 13 residues. Per germline, CDR1 LGHNA and CDR2 YNFKEQ. The CDR3 protein is CANSQVTDYGYTF. Written as DNA, the CDR3 is TGTGCCAACAGCCAAGTCACCGACTATGGCTACACCTTC.

The chain joins TRBV3-1 to TRBJ2-1; TRBD2 matches at 7 bases. The CDR3 runs to 16 residues. Germline V gives CDR1 LGHDT, CDR2 YNNKEL (reference sequence). V was clipped by 0 bases and J by 8 bases; unmatched bases: 10. The CDR3 loop is CASSQDRTGGYDEQFF. In DNA form, the CDR3 reads TGTGCCAGCAGCCAAGATAGGACGGGGGGATACGATGAGCAGTTCTTC.

This clonotype was seen once. This is likely a read error, given that the CDR3 carries no conserved phenylalanine or tryptophan at its end. V and J are TRBV6-4 and TRBJ1-5; D is possibly TRBD1 (5 bases). The CDR3 loop spans 13 amino acids. V was clipped by 9 bases and J by 5 bases, with 14 bases between them. The germline CDR1 and CDR2 sequences are MRHNA and SNTAGT. The CDR3 reads CASQGGGDQPQHL. The CDR3 DNA reads as TGTGCCAGTCAGGGCGGGGGAGATCAGCCCCAGCATTTG.

This clonotype was counted only a few times. The V call is TRBV20-1, the J call TRBJ2-3; a weak D match, TRBD1 (6 bases). CDR3 length equals 16 residues. V lost 6 bases to trimming and J lost 4 bases, with 23 bases between them. The germline V gene encodes CDR1 DFQATT and CDR2 SNEGSKA (reference sequence). The DNA for the CDR3 is TGCAGTGCCAGACTCCGTTTGGTGGGGGCGGCAGATACGCAGTATTTT. It translates to CSARLRLVGAADTQYF.

The genes are TRBV29-1 and TRBJ1-1; D is uncertain. Germline-derived CDR1 and CDR2 are SQVTM and ANQGSEA. V lost 2 bases and J 5 bases, leaving 15 bases between the germline ends. The CDR3 is made up of 14 amino acids. CDR3 protein: CSVEFGRIRTEAFF. The CDR3 coding sequence is TGCAGCGTTGAATTCGGCAGGATAAGGACTGAAGCTTTCTTT.

This rearrangement joins TRBV5-1 to TRBJ2-3; possibly TRBD1 or TRBD2 for D (5 bases each). CDR1 and CDR2 (germline): SGHRS, YFSETQ. This CDR3 has 16 amino acids. The germline V and J ends were trimmed by 4 bases and 1 base, with 16 bases remaining between them. The CDR3 DNA sequence: TGCGCCAGCAGCATACTGAGGGGAGCGCGCACAGATACGCAGTATTTT. It encodes CASSILRGARTDTQYF. The full variable domain, its missing parts supplied by reference TRBV5-1 and TRBJ2-3, is KAGVTQTPRYLIKTRGQQVTLSCSPISGHRSVSWYQQTPGQGLQFLFEYFSETQRNKGNFPGRFSGRQFSNSRSEMNVSTLELGDSALYLCASSILRGARTDTQYFGPGTRLTVL.

The chain couples TRBV15 to TRBJ2-5; 7 bases fit TRBD2. The junction had 9 bases not matched to a gene; V was cut back by 5 bases and J by 3 bases. The CDR3 loop spans 15 amino acids. Per the germline V gene, CDR1 is LNHNV and CDR2 is YYDKDF (reference sequence). This CDR3 is CATSHDWGGKETQYF. The DNA of the CDR3 is TGTGCCACCAGCCATGACTGGGGAGGGAAAGAGACCCAGTACTTC.

For the CDR3, the DNA is TGCGCCAGCAGCCAAGATGCGGACGAGAGCGAGCAGTACTTC. Translating gives CASSQDADESEQYF. The chain has TRBV4-3 and TRBJ2-7; D call uncertain. Trimming removed 0 bases at V and 6 bases at J, with 12 bases between. The CDR3 sequence is 14 residues long. Germline assignment: CDR1 LGHNA and CDR2 YSLEER.

There are a few counts of this clonotype. The CDR3 protein is CASVPPGLAYYEQYF. CDR3 DNA: TGTGCCAGCGTTCCTCCGGGACTAGCTTACTACGAGCAGTACTTC. This chain joins TRBV7-9 and TRBJ2-7; 9 positions agree with TRBD2. Germline assignment: CDR1 SEHNR and CDR2 FQNEAQ (reference sequence). The CDR3 covers 15 residues. V lost 8 bases, J lost 3 bases, and 11 bases stayed unmatched. Full variable domain (missing parts from reference TRBV7-9 and TRBJ2-7): DTGVSQNPRHKITKRGQNVTFRCDPISEHNRLYWYRQTLGQGPEFLTYFQNEAQLEKSRLLSDRFSAERPKGSFSTLEIQRTEQGDSAMYLCASVPPGLAYYEQYFGPGTRLTVT.

As to this clonotype: Mismatch with germline at one junction end may stem from a read error. The chain carries TRBV5-1 and TRBJ2-6, with D maybe TRBD1 (5 bases). The CDR3 length is 19 residues. The germline gives CDR1 SGHRS, CDR2 YFSETQ. The CDR3 region has the DNA TGCGCCAGCAGCTTGGAAGGTGGCAGGCTAAGCTCTGGGGCCAACGCCCTGACTTTC. Its protein is CASSLEGGRLSSGANALTF.

The gene calls are TRBV7-2 and TRBJ2-4; perhaps TRBD1 as D (5 bases). The J call may not be correct, given that the DNA end is closer to TRBJ2-7. From germline, CDR1 is SGHTA and CDR2 FQGNSA. The CDR3 is 12 residues long. CDR3 sequence reads: CASRGAGYEQYF. In nucleotides, the CDR3 is TGTGCCAGCAGAGGGGCAGGGTACGAGCAGTACTTC.

V gene TRBV29-1 combines with J gene TRBJ1-5; 9 nucleotides align to TRBD1. J was trimmed by 6 bases and V by 6 bases; bases with no gene match: 6. From germline, CDR1 is SQVTM and CDR2 ANQGSEA. The CDR3 covers 13 residues. CDR3 residues: CSVGTGYGQPQHF. The CDR3 DNA reads as TGCAGCGTCGGGACAGGGTACGGTCAGCCCCAGCATTTT.